The rows below give T cell receptor beta chains drawn from one sample of a study of blood T cell repertoires in COVID-19. The data were produced by immunoSEQ multiplex PCR, yet TCRdb's version contains in-frame clones alone and is incomplete. The repertoire has a few hundred thousand clones, 83% of them found once; the top ten carry 5% to 6%. The sample consisted of PBMCs or T cells enriched from blood (not recorded which). The receptors come from a woman aged 45-65 years who had recovered from COVID-19. CDR3s include the opening cysteine and the closing phenylalanine or tryptophan. D genes are given only for firm matches. Size values are once, few and many counts, or a class for expanded clones, and some rows have none.

v_gene	abundance	len	j_gene	d_gene	CDR3nt	CDR3aa
TRBV29-1	-	15	TRBJ1-5	-	TGCAGCGTTTCTGACTTCCCGGGGAGCAATCAGCCCCAGCATTTT	CSVSDFPGSNQPQHF
TRBV6-6	once	17	TRBJ2-2	TRBD2	TGTGCCAGCAGTCGACTGGGGGGGATACCGAACACCGGGGAGCTGTTTTTT	CASSRLGGIPNTGELFF
TRBV7-9	-	14	TRBJ1-2	TRBD1	TGTGCCAGCAGCTCCCTGTGGACAGGGGATGGCTACACCTTC	CASSSLWTGDGYTF
TRBV2	-	12	TRBJ2-1	TRBD1	TGTGCCGGGGGACAGGGAATCAATGAGCAGTTCTTC	CAGGQGINEQFF
TRBV10-1	few	14	TRBJ1-4	-	TGCGCCAGCAGCCCTTTGACTGGAGGACGAAAACTGTTTTTT	CASSPLTGGRKLFF
TRBV3-1/TRBV3-2	-	14	TRBJ2-1	-	TGTGCCAGCAGCCAAAGCGCCTCCTACAATGAGCAGTTCTTC	CASSQSASYNEQFF
TRBV11-2	-	14	TRBJ1-4	-	TGTGCCAGCAGCTTAGGGCAGGGCGAAGAAAAACTGTTTTTT	CASSLGQGEEKLFF
TRBV11-3	-	16	TRBJ1-1	TRBD1	TGTGCCAGCAGCTTATTCAGGGGGCGCTTGAGCACTGAAGCTTTCTTT	CASSLFRGRLSTEAFF
TRBV30	-	15	TRBJ2-7	TRBD1	TGTGCCTGGAGTGGCGGACAGGGGGACACCTACGAGCAGTACTTC	CAWSGGQGDTYEQYF
TRBV5-1	once	15	TRBJ1-6	TRBD1	TGCGCCAGCAGCAATGGGGACAGGGTTGATTCACCCCTCCACTTT	CASSNGDRVDSPLHF
TRBV4-3	once	15	TRBJ1-2	-	TGCGCCAGCAGCCAAGCGCCTATGGCTTCGGGAGGCTACACCTTC	CASSQAPMASGGYTF
TRBV5-4	few	18	TRBJ2-1	-	TGTGCCAGCAGCTTGGGGCGACAGGAACGATTTCCCTACAATGAGCAGTTCTTC	CASSLGRQERFPYNEQFF
TRBV11-2	-	16	TRBJ1-1	-	TGTGCCAGCAGCTTAGATCGGCGGGCTATGAACACTGAAGCTTTCTTT	CASSLDRRAMNTEAFF
TRBV27	-	14	TRBJ2-2	-	TGTGCCAGCAGTTTAGGTGCGGGTGGCGGGGAGCTGTTTTTT	CASSLGAGGGELFF
TRBV5-8	-	15	TRBJ2-7	TRBD1	TGTGCCAGCAGCTGGGTCGGACAGGGATCCTACGAGCAGTACTTC	CASSWVGQGSYEQYF
TRBV5-4	-	15	TRBJ2-1	TRBD2	TGTGCCAGCAGCCTGAGCGGGAGGGCCGACGGAGAGCAGTTCTTC	CASSLSGRADGEQFF
TRBV28	-	15	TRBJ2-7	-	TGTGCCAGCAGCAAGCTAGGGACTGAAACATACGAGCAGTACTTC	CASSKLGTETYEQYF
TRBV14	-	16	TRBJ2-5	TRBD1	TGTGCCAGCAGCCAAGTTTTTCGGACAGGGGTCGAGACCCAGTACTTC	CASSQVFRTGVETQYF
TRBV5-1	-	15	TRBJ2-7	-	TGCGCCAGCAGCTTGGGCTGGGGCAGGTTGGAGGAGCAGTACTTC	CASSLGWGRLEEQYF
TRBV29-1	-	13	TRBJ2-1	-	TGCAGCGTTGGGGTGGGCCCCTACAATGAGCAGTTCTTC	CSVGVGPYNEQFF
TRBV2	-	14	TRBJ2-2	-	TGTGCCAGCCGCAGAGGGGGGGCCACCGGGGAGCTGTTTTTT	CASRRGGATGELFF
TRBV7-9	-	14	TRBJ2-7	-	TGTGCCAGCAGCCGAGCCCCAGGGTATGGCGGGCAGTACTTC	CASSRAPGYGGQYF
TRBV6-1	-	15	TRBJ1-2	TRBD1	TGTGCCAGCAGTGAAACCGGGACAGGCCTCTATGGCTACACCTTC	CASSETGTGLYGYTF
TRBV18	-	13	TRBJ1-2	-	TGTGCCAGCTCACCCGTGGCGGGCGGCGGCTACACCTTC	CASSPVAGGGYTF
TRBV27	-	13	TRBJ2-7	-	TGTGCCAGCAGTTTGCGGGGCTCCTACGAGCAGTACTTC	CASSLRGSYEQYF
TRBV7-9	-	16	TRBJ2-3	TRBD1	TGTGCCAGCAGCCGAACAGGGGTCATGACCACAGATACGCAGTATTTT	CASSRTGVMTTDTQYF
TRBV30	once	12	TRBJ2-7	-	TGTGCCTGGAGTGTACAAGGGGTCGAGCAGTACTTC	CAWSVQGVEQYF
TRBV29-1	-	13	TRBJ1-2	TRBD1	TGCAGCGTGTCAGATGCTACAGGGGGCGGCTACACCTTC	CSVSDATGGGYTF
TRBV5-8	-	13	TRBJ2-7	-	TGTGCCAGCAGCTTGGGCCTAGATCCTCCCGCGAACTTC	CASSLGLDPPANF
TRBV11-3	few	16	TRBJ1-6	TRBD1	TGTGCCAGCAGCTGGTTTGGGAACAGGGGAGGTTCACCCCTCCACTTT	CASSWFGNRGGSPLHF
TRBV18	-	15	TRBJ1-4	TRBD1	TGTGCCAGCTCACAGACAGGGGGCTTGTATGAAAAACTGTTTTTT	CASSQTGGLYEKLFF
TRBV2	once	15	TRBJ2-3	TRBD1	TGTGCCAGCAAAGAACAGGGGAGTGGCACAGATACGCAGTATTTT	CASKEQGSGTDTQYF
TRBV5-6	-	13	TRBJ1-3	-	TGTGCCAGCGCCGGAGGCGCCGAAAACACCATATATTTT	CASAGGAENTIYF
TRBV2	-	15	TRBJ1-5	-	TGTGCCAGCGCTCGAGGGGGGGCTGGCAATCAGCCCCAGCATTTT	CASARGGAGNQPQHF
TRBV7-2	-	15	TRBJ2-4	-	TGTGCCAGCAGCTTAGTCTCTGCAGAGGGTGTCATTCAGTACTTC	CASSLVSAEGVIQYF
TRBV19	-	13	TRBJ2-3	TRBD2	TGTGCCACCAACGGGGGGGCGGTAGATACGCAGTATTTT	CATNGGAVDTQYF
TRBV7-2	-	16	TRBJ2-7	TRBD2	TGTGCCAGCAGCTCCCCGCGGACTAGCGGGTCCTACGAGCAGTACTTC	CASSSPRTSGSYEQYF
TRBV4-1	-	14	TRBJ2-3	-	TGCGCCAGCAGCCTCCGGACAGGCACAGATACGCAGTATTTT	CASSLRTGTDTQYF
TRBV11-2	once	14	TRBJ2-2	-	TGTGCCAGCAGCTTGGTGGGGGCCGGCGGGGAGCTGTTTTTT	CASSLVGAGGELFF
TRBV5-1	-	15	TRBJ1-2	TRBD1	TGCGCCAGCAGCCCATGGACAGGGGCGAACTATGGCTACACCTTC	CASSPWTGANYGYTF
TRBV5-1	-	16	TRBJ2-3	-	TGCGCCAGCAGCTTGGAGGGGGGGCGGGTCACAGATACGCAGTATTTT	CASSLEGGRVTDTQYF
TRBV4-2	-	16	TRBJ2-3	-	TGTGCCAGCAGCCCTCTGGGGGCGGGGGACACAGATACGCAGTATTTT	CASSPLGAGDTDTQYF
TRBV7-8	-	16	TRBJ2-1	TRBD2	TGTGCCAGCCAAGAGACTAGCGGGGGGAGGTACAATGAGCAGTTCTTC	CASQETSGGRYNEQFF
TRBV7-6	-	15	TRBJ2-7	TRBD2	TGTGCCAGCAGCTTAACTAGCGGGAGCTCCTACGAGCAGTACTTC	CASSLTSGSSYEQYF
TRBV20-1	few	11	TRBJ1-1	TRBD1	TGCAGTGCTAGGGGACAGACTGAAGCTTTCTTT	CSARGQTEAFF
TRBV2	few	15	TRBJ1-5	-	TGTGCCAGCAGTCTAGACGGGAAAAACAATCAGCCCCAGCATTTT	CASSLDGKNNQPQHF
TRBV19	-	13	TRBJ1-4	TRBD1	TGTGCCAGTAGAGACAGGGGCGATGAAAAACTGTTTTTT	CASRDRGDEKLFF
TRBV28	few	14	TRBJ1-1	-	TGTGCCAGCAATAGGTTACGACAGTACACTGAAGCTTTCTTT	CASNRLRQYTEAFF
TRBV10-3	-	16	TRBJ1-1	-	TGTGCCATCAGTGAGTCGGATTTTAGGGGCGGCACTGAAGCTTTCTTT	CAISESDFRGGTEAFF
TRBV3-1/TRBV3-2	-	13	TRBJ2-1	TRBD2	TGTGCCAGCAGGGGACTAGCGGGAATGAAGCAGTTCTTC	CASRGLAGMKQFF
TRBV11-3	-	16	TRBJ1-2	TRBD1	TGTGCCAGCAGCTTATCCGGGACAGGGAAGGGCTATGGCTACACCTTC	CASSLSGTGKGYGYTF